This entry features one T cell receptor (beta chain) sequence. This CDR3 comprises 15 residues. V lost 0 bases and J 7 bases, leaving 15 bases between the germline ends. Germline assignment: CDR1 LGHNA and CDR2 YSLEER. These data originate in a study of CD8 T cells in Susac syndrome. RNA amounts of about 0.5 to 1 ug underwent reverse transcription with random hexamers. TCRdb reanalysed the immunoSEQ multiplex PCR reads using MiXCR and keeps one entry per CDR3 protein. Seen here are 150,000 to 200,000 distinct CDR3 sequences, about 94% observed once, and the top ten hold approximately 0.094%. This clonotype was obtained from a human donor with multiple sclerosis. Specimen: CD4+ T cells from PBMCs. V gene TRBV4-3 combines with J gene TRBJ2-5; a weak D match, TRBD2 (5 bases). The CDR3 bases are TGCGCCAGCAGCCAAGATTGGCTGGTCGAGGGGACCCAGTACTTC. Translating it yields CASSQDWLVEGTQYF.